The clone carrying this T cell receptor (beta chain) was counted only a few times. Germline-derived CDR1 and CDR2 are MNHEY and SVGEGT. The CDR3 has 16 residues. V shed 2 bases, J shed 7 bases, and the junction held 9 bases outside the gene matches. With MiXCR, TCRdb reprocessed the PCR reads. The table lists 3,500 to 5,000 clones, roughly 21% of them singletons. This sample was taken from a study of metastatic and nonmetastatic thyroid tumors. The overall study: Repertoires of blood and of tissue (tumor or nodule) from malignant and benign thyroid patients were compared.

Prior to thyroid surgery, none of the patients had received any treatment. This TCR derives from a male donor with papillary thyroid cancer or a benign thyroid nodule (not recorded which). Some clones in this sample may be carry-over from other donors' samples. The rearrangement links TRBV6-2 or TRBV6-3 to TRBJ2-3, with 10 bases that match TRBD2. The specimen was tumor tissue. The CDR3 here is CASSYGPLAGAHTQYF. As DNA, the CDR3 is TGTGCCAGCAGTTACGGCCCCCTAGCGGGGGCCCATACGCAGTATTTT.